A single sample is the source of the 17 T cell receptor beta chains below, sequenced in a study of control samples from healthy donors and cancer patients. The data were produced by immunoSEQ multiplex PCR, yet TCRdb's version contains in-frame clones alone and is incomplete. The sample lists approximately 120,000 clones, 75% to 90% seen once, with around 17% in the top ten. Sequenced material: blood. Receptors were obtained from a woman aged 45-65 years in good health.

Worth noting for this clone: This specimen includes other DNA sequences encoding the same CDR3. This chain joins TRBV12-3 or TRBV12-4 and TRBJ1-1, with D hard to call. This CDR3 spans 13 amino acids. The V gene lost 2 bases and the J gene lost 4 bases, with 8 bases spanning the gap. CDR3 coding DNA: TGTGCCAGCAGTTTAAAGGGCCTCACTGAAGCTTTCTTT. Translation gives CASSLKGLTEAFF.

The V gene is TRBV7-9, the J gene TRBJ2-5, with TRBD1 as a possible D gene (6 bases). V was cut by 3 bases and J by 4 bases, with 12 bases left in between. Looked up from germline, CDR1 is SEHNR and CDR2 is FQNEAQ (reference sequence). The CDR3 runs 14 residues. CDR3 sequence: CASSFLPTGETQYF. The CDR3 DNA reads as TGTGCCAGCAGCTTCCTCCCGACAGGAGAGACCCAGTACTTC.

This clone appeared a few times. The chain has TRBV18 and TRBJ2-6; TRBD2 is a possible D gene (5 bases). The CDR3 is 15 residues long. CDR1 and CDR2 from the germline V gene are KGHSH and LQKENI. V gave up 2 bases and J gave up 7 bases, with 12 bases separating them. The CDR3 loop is CASSPNSVVANVLTF. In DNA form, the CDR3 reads TGTGCCAGCTCACCAAATAGCGTGGTAGCCAACGTCCTGACTTTC.

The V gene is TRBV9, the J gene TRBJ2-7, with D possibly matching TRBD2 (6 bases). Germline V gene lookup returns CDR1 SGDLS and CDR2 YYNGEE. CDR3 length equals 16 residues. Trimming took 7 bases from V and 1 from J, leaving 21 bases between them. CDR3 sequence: CASSRVAGRGSYEQYF. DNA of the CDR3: TGTGCCAGCTCCCGGGTTGCGGGGCGCGGGTCCTACGAGCAGTACTTC.

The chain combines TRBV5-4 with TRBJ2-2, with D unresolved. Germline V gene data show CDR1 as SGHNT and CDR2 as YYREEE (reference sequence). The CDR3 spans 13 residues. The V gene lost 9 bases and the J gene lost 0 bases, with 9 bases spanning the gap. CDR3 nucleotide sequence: TGTGCCACACCGGTCCCGAACACCGGGGAGCTGTTTTTT. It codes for CATPVPNTGELFF.

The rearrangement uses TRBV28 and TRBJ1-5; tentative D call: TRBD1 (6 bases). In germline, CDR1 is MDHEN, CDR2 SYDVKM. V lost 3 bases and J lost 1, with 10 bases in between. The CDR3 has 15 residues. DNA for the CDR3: TGTGCCAGCAGTTTGGGGGCGGGGAGCAATCAGCCCCAGCATTTT. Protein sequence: CASSLGAGSNQPQHF.

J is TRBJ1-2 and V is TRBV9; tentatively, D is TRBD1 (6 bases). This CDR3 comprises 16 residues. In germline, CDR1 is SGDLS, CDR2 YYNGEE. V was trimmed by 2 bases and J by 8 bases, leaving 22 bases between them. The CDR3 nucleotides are TGTGCCAGCAGCGTGAGAGGGGGACATCAACTAGGCGGCTACACCTTC. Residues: CASSVRGGHQLGGYTF.

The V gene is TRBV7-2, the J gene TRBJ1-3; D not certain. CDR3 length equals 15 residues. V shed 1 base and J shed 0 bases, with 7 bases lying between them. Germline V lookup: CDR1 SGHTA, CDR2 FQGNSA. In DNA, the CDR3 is TGTGCCAGCAGCTTAGGTGCAGGCTCTGGAAACACCATATATTTT. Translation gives CASSLGAGSGNTIYF. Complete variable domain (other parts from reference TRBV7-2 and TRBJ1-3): GAGVSQSPSNKVTEKGKDVELRCDPISGHTALYWYRQSLGQGLEFLIYFQGNSAPDKSGLPSDRFSAERTGGSVSTLTIQRTQQEDSAVYLCASSLGAGSGNTIYFGEGSWLTVV.

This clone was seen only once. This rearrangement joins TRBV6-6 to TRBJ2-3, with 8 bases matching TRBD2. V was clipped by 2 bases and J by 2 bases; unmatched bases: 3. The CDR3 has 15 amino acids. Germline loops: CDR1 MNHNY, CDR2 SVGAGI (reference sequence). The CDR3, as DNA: TGTGCCAGCAGTTACAAGCGGGAGAACACAGATACGCAGTATTTT. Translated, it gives CASSYKRENTDTQYF.

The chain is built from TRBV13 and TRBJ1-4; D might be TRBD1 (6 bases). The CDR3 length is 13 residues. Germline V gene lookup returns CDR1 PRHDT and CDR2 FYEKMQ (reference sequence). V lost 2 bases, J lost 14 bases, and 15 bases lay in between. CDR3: CASSLSRAGDLFF. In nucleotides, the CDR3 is TGTGCCAGCAGCTTAAGCCGTGCAGGGGACCTGTTTTTT.

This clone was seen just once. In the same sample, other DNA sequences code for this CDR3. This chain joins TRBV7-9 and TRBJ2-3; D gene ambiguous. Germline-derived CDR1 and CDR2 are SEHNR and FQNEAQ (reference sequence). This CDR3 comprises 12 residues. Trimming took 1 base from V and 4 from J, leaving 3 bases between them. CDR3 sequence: CASSLVADTQYF. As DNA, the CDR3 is TGTGCCAGCAGCTTAGTTGCAGATACGCAGTATTTT.

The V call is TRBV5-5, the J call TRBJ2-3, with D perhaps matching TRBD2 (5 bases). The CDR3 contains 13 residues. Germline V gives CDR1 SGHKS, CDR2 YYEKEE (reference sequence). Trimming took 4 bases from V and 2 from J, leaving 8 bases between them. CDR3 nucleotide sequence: TGTGCCAGCAGCGTGGACTTCACAGATACGCAGTATTTT. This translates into CASSVDFTDTQYF.

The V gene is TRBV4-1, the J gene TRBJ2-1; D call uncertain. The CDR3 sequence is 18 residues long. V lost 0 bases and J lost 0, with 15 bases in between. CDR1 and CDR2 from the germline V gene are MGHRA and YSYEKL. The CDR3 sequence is CASSQDSARASSYNEQFF. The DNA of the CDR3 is TGCGCCAGCAGCCAAGATTCGGCGAGAGCGAGCTCCTACAATGAGCAGTTCTTC.

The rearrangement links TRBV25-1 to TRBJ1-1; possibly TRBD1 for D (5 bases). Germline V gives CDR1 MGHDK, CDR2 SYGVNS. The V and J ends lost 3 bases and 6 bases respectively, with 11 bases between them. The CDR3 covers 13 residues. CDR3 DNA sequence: TGTGCCAGCAGTGACCTAGACAGAGCTGAAGCTTTCTTT. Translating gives CASSDLDRAEAFF.

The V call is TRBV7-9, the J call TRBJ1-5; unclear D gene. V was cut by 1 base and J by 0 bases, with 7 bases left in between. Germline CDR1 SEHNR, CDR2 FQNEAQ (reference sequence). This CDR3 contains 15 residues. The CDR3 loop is CASSLGTDSNQPQHF. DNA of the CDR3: TGTGCCAGCAGCTTAGGGACCGATAGCAATCAGCCCCAGCATTTT.

CDR3: CASSQGDFGCRPPDSYEQYV. The CDR3 DNA follows: TGCGCCAGCAGCCAAGGGGATTTTGGGTGCCGCCCGCCCGATTCCTACGAGCAGTACGTC. This chain uses TRBV4-3 with TRBJ2-7; D unclear. The CDR3 length is 20 residues. The germline V and J ends were trimmed by 1 base and 1 base, with 26 bases remaining between them. CDR1 is LGHNA, CDR2 YSLEER, per germline.

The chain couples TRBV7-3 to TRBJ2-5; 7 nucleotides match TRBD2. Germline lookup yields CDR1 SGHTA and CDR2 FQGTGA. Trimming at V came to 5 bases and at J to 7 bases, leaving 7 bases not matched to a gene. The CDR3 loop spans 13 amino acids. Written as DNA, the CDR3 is TGTGCCAGCAGCCCAGGACCGGGGGGGACCCAGTACTTC. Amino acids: CASSPGPGGTQYF. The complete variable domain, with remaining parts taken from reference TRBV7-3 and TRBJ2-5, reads GAGVSQTPSNKVTEKGKYVELRCDPISGHTALYWYRQSLGQGPEFLIYFQGTGAADDSGLPNDRFFAVRPEGSVSTLKIQRTERGDSAVYLCASSPGPGGTQYFGPGTRLLVL.